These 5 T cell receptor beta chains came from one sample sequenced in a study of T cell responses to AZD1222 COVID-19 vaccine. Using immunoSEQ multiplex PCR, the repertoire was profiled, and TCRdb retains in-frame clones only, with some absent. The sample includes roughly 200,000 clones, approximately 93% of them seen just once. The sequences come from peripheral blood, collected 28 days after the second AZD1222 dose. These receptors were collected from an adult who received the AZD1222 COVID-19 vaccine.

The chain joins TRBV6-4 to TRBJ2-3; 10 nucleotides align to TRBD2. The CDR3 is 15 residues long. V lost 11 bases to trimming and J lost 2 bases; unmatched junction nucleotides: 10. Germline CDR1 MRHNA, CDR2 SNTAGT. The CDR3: CADSVTSGDTDTQYF. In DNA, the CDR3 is TGTGCCGACTCTGTTACTAGCGGGGACACAGATACGCAGTATTTT.

The CDR3 protein is CASSLLGAYQPQHF. The CDR3, as DNA: TGTGCCAGCAGCTTGCTCGGGGCCTATCAGCCCCAGCATTTT. J is TRBJ1-5 and V is TRBV5-8; the D gene is possibly TRBD1 (5 bases). Trimming pared 1 base from V and 5 bases from J, leaving 10 bases between. CDR1 is SGHTS and CDR2 is YDEGEE in the germline V gene. CDR3 length equals 14 residues.

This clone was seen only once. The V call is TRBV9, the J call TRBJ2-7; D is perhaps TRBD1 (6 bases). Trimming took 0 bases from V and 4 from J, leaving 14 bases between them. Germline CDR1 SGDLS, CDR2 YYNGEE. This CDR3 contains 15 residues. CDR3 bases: TGTGCCAGCAGCGTAGCTTGGGCAGGGGTATACGAGCAGTACTTC. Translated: CASSVAWAGVYEQYF.

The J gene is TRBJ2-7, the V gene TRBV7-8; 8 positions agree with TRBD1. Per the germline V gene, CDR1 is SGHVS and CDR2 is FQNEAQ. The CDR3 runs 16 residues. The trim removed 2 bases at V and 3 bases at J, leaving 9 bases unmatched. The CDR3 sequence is CASSLSRGRGRYEQYF. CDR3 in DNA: TGTGCCAGCAGCTTAAGTCGGGGCAGGGGGCGCTACGAGCAGTACTTC.

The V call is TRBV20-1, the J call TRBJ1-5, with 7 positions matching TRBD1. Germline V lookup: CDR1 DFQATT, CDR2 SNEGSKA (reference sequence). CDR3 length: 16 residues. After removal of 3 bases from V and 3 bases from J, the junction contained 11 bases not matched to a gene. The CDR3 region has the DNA TGCAGTGCTAGTGGGCAGGGGGGGACCGTCAATCAGCCCCAGCATTTT. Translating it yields CSASGQGGTVNQPQHF.